The 22 T cell receptor beta chains given below trace back to one sample, sequenced in a study of PD-1 blockade in classical Hodgkin lymphoma (dated by TCRdb to 2018 to 2021). The method was the immunoSEQ multiplex PCR assay. The table was pulled from immuneACCESS by TCRdb, which kept in-frame rearrangements only. Such tables lose some clones; where checked, under half of the loss comes from unresolved V genes, and the rest has no known cause. In all, the sample holds under 80,000 clones, and about 94% of those were seen once. About 2.6% of the sample lies in the top ten. In the paper's terms, the time point label means: newly diagnosed, previously untreated cHL patient sample. Sequencing was performed on peripheral blood mononuclear cells (PBMCs). The receptors shown here come from a human donor with classical Hodgkin lymphoma.

The J gene is TRBJ2-4, the V gene TRBV9; 7 bases agree with TRBD1. Germline CDR1 and CDR2: SGDLS and YYNGEE. The CDR3 extends over 15 amino acids. Losses at the gene ends were 4 bases for V and 0 bases for J; bases not matched to a gene: 4. The CDR3 DNA reads as TGTGCCAGCAGCCTAGGGGGCGTAGCCAAAAACATTCAGTACTTC. The encoded protein is CASSLGGVAKNIQYF. Full variable domain (missing parts from reference TRBV9 and TRBJ2-4): DSGVTQTPKHLITATGQRVTLRCSPRSGDLSVYWYQQSLDQGLQFLIQYYNGEERAKGNILERFSAQQFPDLHSELNLSSLELGDSALYFCASSLGGVAKNIQYFGAGTRLSVL.

V gene TRBV11-3 combines with J gene TRBJ2-7; D may be TRBD2 (5 bases). The CDR3 totals 14 residues. V was trimmed by 5 bases and J by 0 bases, leaving 11 bases between them. Germline V gene sequence: CDR1 SGHNT, CDR2 YENEEA. CDR3: CASSPQGSSYEQYF. The CDR3 region has the DNA TGTGCCAGCAGCCCTCAAGGGAGCTCCTACGAGCAGTACTTC.

The genes are TRBV7-2 and TRBJ1-1; no reliable D call. The length of the CDR3 is 14 residues. Trimming removed 2 bases at V and 0 bases at J, with 7 bases between. Germline assignment: CDR1 SGHTA and CDR2 FQGNSA. The CDR3 region is CASSLYSLNTEAFF. The CDR3 bases are TGTGCCAGCAGCTTATACTCACTGAACACTGAAGCTTTCTTT.

This chain links TRBV10-1 with TRBJ2-1; 9 nucleotides line up with TRBD2. CDR1 and CDR2 from the germline V gene are WNHNN and SYGVQD (reference sequence). The CDR3 totals 13 residues. With 2 bases clipped from V and 8 bases from J, the junction kept 1 base outside the gene matches. CDR3 loop: CASSEASGDEQFF. The DNA for the CDR3 is TGCGCCAGCAGTGAGGCTAGCGGGGATGAGCAGTTCTTC.

This chain uses TRBV10-2 with TRBJ2-1, with unresolved D. This CDR3 contains 13 residues. Germline CDR1 and CDR2: WSHSY and SAAADI. V was shortened by 10 bases and J by 6 bases, with 16 bases between the two germline ends. The CDR3 loop reads CAIVQAQGNEQFF. In DNA, the CDR3 is TGCGCCATCGTCCAAGCTCAAGGCAATGAGCAGTTCTTC.

V usage is TRBV4-1 and J usage is TRBJ1-1; 11 nucleotides line up with TRBD1. This CDR3 has 14 residues. V dropped 4 bases and J dropped 10; count of bases not matched to a gene: 8. The germline gives CDR1 MGHRA, CDR2 YSYEKL. CDR3 DNA sequence: TGCGCCAGCAGCCCGGACAGGGGGCTTCCACCAGCTTTCTTT. Amino acid sequence: CASSPDRGLPPAFF.

The genes are TRBV2 and TRBJ2-1, with TRBD1 identical over 9 bases. V shed 6 bases, J shed 6 bases, and the junction held 12 bases outside the gene matches. The germline V gene encodes CDR1 SNHLY and CDR2 FYNNEI. The CDR3 is 16 residues long. The DNA for the CDR3 is TGTGCCAGCAGCGCCCACGGACAGGGGAAGGGCAATGAGCAGTTCTTC. This codes for CASSAHGQGKGNEQFF. The full variable domain, completed using reference TRBV2 and TRBJ2-1, is EPEVTQTPSHQVTQMGQEVILRCVPISNHLYFYWYRQILGQKVEFLVSFYNNEISEKSEIFDDQFSVERPDGSNFTLKIRSTKLEDSAMYFCASSAHGQGKGNEQFFGPGTRLTVL.

The rearrangement joins TRBV25-1 to TRBJ2-3; tentative D call: TRBD1 (6 bases). The CDR3 sequence is 14 residues long. V lost 3 bases and J 3 bases, leaving 10 bases between the germline ends. The germline CDR1 and CDR2 sequences are MGHDK and SYGVNS. The CDR3 DNA is TGTGCCAGCAGTGAGCTAGGGGGTACAGATACGCAGTATTTT. Translation: CASSELGGTDTQYF.

J is TRBJ1-2 and V is TRBV2, with D perhaps TRBD1 (6 bases). Between the trimmed V and J ends, which lost 7 bases and 8 bases, there was a span of 17 bases. Germline lookup yields CDR1 SNHLY and CDR2 FYNNEI. The CDR3 covers 13 residues. The DNA of the CDR3 is TGTGCCAGCACCCAGGGGTTCAAGGAGGGCTACACCTTC. Amino acids: CASTQGFKEGYTF.

This clone was detected only once. V usage is TRBV15 and J usage is TRBJ1-1, with D tentatively TRBD1 (6 bases). The CDR3 has 17 residues. Deletions cut 0 bases from V and 3 bases from J, with 17 bases between. Germline V gene data show CDR1 as LNHNV and CDR2 as YYDKDF (reference sequence). The CDR3 spells CATSRDLRYGGDTEAFF. CDR3 DNA: TGTGCCACCAGCAGAGATCTGAGGTATGGGGGCGACACTGAAGCTTTCTTT.

This sequence joins TRBV18 and TRBJ1-1; D is uncertain. The CDR3 runs 13 residues. Trimming took off 4 bases at V and 1 base at J, with 7 bases between the two ends. Germline V CDR1 and CDR2: KGHSH, LQKENI. CDR3 sequence reads: CASSQSWNTEAFF. CDR3 DNA sequence: TGTGCCAGCTCACAAAGCTGGAACACTGAAGCTTTCTTT. The variable domain in full, completed from reference TRBV18 and TRBJ1-1, reads NAGVMQNPRHLVRRRGQEARLRCSPMKGHSHVYWYRQLPEEGLKFMVYLQKENIIDESGMPKERFSAEFPKEGPSILRIQQVVRGDSAAYFCASSQSWNTEAFFGQGTRLTVV.

This clone was counted a few times. The chain uses TRBV6-5 and TRBJ1-1; D uncertain. The V end lost 6 bases, the J end lost 1 base, and 15 bases lay between the germline ends. The germline gives CDR1 MNHEY, CDR2 SVGAGI. The CDR3 length is 15 residues. The CDR3: CASSRPNLANTEAFF. The CDR3 DNA reads as TGTGCCAGCAGCCGCCCTAATTTAGCGAACACTGAAGCTTTCTTT.

The gene calls are TRBV5-1 and TRBJ1-3; unclear D gene. Trimming took 2 bases from V and 0 from J, leaving 9 bases between them. The germline gives CDR1 SGHRS, CDR2 YFSETQ. The CDR3 is 15 amino acids. The CDR3 region is CASSFGELSGNTIYF. CDR3 nucleotides: TGCGCCAGCAGCTTTGGGGAGCTCTCTGGAAACACCATATATTTT.

As concerns this clone: Other DNA sequences in this specimen translate into the identical CDR3. The V and J genes are TRBV18 and TRBJ2-1, with TRBD2 matching 8 bases. The germline gives CDR1 KGHSH, CDR2 LQKENI. The trim removed 2 bases at V and 13 bases at J, leaving 13 bases unmatched. The CDR3 covers 15 residues. CDR3 residues: CASSPGERESEEQFF. As DNA, the CDR3 is TGTGCCAGCTCACCAGGAGAGCGGGAGTCGGAGGAACAGTTCTTC. Combining the CDR3 with reference TRBV18 and TRBJ2-1 gives the whole variable domain NAGVMQNPRHLVRRRGQEARLRCSPMKGHSHVYWYRQLPEEGLKFMVYLQKENIIDESGMPKERFSAEFPKEGPSILRIQQVVRGDSAAYFCASSPGERESEEQFFGPGTRLTVL.

This chain links TRBV7-9 with TRBJ1-3; no clear D gene. CDR1 and CDR2 from the germline V gene are SEHNR and FQNEAQ (reference sequence). Trimming left V 5 bases short and J 4 bases short, with 21 bases between. CDR3 length equals 17 residues. CDR3 DNA: TGTGCCAGCAGCAAGGAGACGATGTCGGGTTCGGGAAACACCATATATTTT. Protein: CASSKETMSGSGNTIYF.

The V call is TRBV27, the J call TRBJ2-1; 9 bases map to TRBD1. There are 13 residues in the CDR3. V lost 3 bases to trimming and J lost 12 bases; unmatched junction nucleotides: 6. CDR1 and CDR2 (germline): MNHEY, SMNVEV (reference sequence). The CDR3 DNA follows: TGTGCCAGCAGTTTCTTTCCGGGACAGGGGCAGTTCTTC. This encodes CASSFFPGQGQFF.

In regard to this clone: Other nucleotide sequences from this sample produce the same CDR3. The chain carries TRBV4-3 and TRBJ2-3; possibly TRBD2 for D (6 bases). The CDR3 is made up of 15 amino acids. Trimming shortened V by 3 bases and J by 0 bases, and 10 bases separated the two germline ends. Germline loops: CDR1 LGHNA, CDR2 YSLEER. CDR3 region: CASSQGSGSTDTQYF. The CDR3 DNA reads as TGCGCCAGCAGCCAGGGTAGCGGTAGCACAGATACGCAGTATTTT.

CDR3 sequence reads: CASSLLGDRNGDGANVLTF. The CDR3 coding sequence is TGTGCCAGCAGTTTATTAGGGGACAGAAACGGGGATGGGGCCAACGTCCTGACTTTC. The chain carries TRBV28 and TRBJ2-6; 7 nucleotides agree with TRBD1. Germline CDR1 MDHEN, CDR2 SYDVKM. This CDR3 is 19 amino acids long. The J segment lost 3 bases and the V segment lost 1 base, leaving 12 bases of the junction unmatched.

The J gene is TRBJ1-1, the V gene TRBV6-1, with D tentatively TRBD1 (5 bases). The CDR3 consists of 13 residues. Germline V gene lookup returns CDR1 MNHNS and CDR2 SASEGT. V was pared by 6 bases and J by 0 bases, with 8 bases between. CDR3 nucleotide sequence: TGTGCCAGCAGGGGGGACCTGAACACTGAAGCTTTCTTT. Residues: CASRGDLNTEAFF.

This chain uses TRBV7-3 with TRBJ2-3; TRBD1 matches 8 bases. This CDR3 comprises 15 residues. V lost 5 bases to trimming and J lost 6 bases; unmatched junction nucleotides: 10. CDR1 is SGHTA and CDR2 is FQGTGA in the germline V gene. In DNA form, the CDR3 reads TGTGCCAGCAGCAGCGACAGGGGAGGATGGGATACGCAGTATTTT. This encodes CASSSDRGGWDTQYF.

This chain connects TRBV27 to TRBJ2-2; D not certain. From germline, CDR1 is MNHEY and CDR2 SMNVEV (reference sequence). Trimming removed 6 bases at V and 2 bases at J, with 10 bases between. The CDR3 contains 14 residues. Here the CDR3 DNA reads TGTGCCAGCAGCTCCCGAACTAACACCGGGGAGCTGTTTTTT. It is translated as CASSSRTNTGELFF.

The CDR3 DNA reads TGTGCCAGCTCACCAGGGACAGATAACTATGGCTACACCTTC. Amino acids: CASSPGTDNYGYTF. The chain carries TRBV18 and TRBJ1-2, with 7 bases identical to TRBD1. The CDR3 sequence is 14 residues long. After removal of 2 bases from V and 1 base from J, the junction contained 1 base not matched to a gene. CDR1 is KGHSH, CDR2 LQKENI, per germline.